This T cell receptor beta chain was captured in a study of CD8 T cells in Susac syndrome. Study outcomes and limitations: It was acknowledged in the study that the number of individuals who were included in its TCR sequencing and HLA analysis was relatively small.

When the RNA was reverse transcribed, random hexamers were used with an input of about 0.5 to 1 ug. The immunoSEQ assay covered 54 Vbeta and 13 Jbeta segments for CDR3. TCRdb ran MiXCR on the immunoSEQ multiplex PCR reads and lists one entry per CDR3 protein. This sample has 100,000 to 150,000 distinct CDR3 sequences, with around 96% found just once. Of note for this clonotype: As yet, its antigen is unknown.

V lost 5 bases to trimming and J lost 7 bases; unmatched junction nucleotides: 5. CDR1 and CDR2 from the germline V gene are SGHTA and FQGNSA. The CDR3 has 13 residues. The gene calls are TRBV7-2 and TRBJ2-5; TRBD1 matches 9 bases. The clonotype comes from a human donor in good health. The sample was CD4+ T cells from PBMCs. The CDR3 loop reads CASSLRQGGTQYF. The CDR3 nucleotides are TGTGCCAGCAGCCTAAGACAGGGGGGGACCCAGTACTTC.